Listed below are T cell receptor beta chains from one sample, sequenced in a study of blood T cell repertoires in COVID-19. Using immunoSEQ multiplex PCR, the repertoire was profiled, and TCRdb retains in-frame clones only, with some absent. This sample yields some 240,000 clones, of which around 90% are seen a single time; less than 7.5% belongs to the top ten. Sequenced sample: peripheral blood. The receptors derive from a man aged 60 to 69 who had recovered from COVID-19. CDR3s include the opening cysteine and the closing phenylalanine or tryptophan. The D gene is left open where the match is weak. The listing skips clone size in some rows; elsewhere it reads once, few, many or a size class.

D	V	J	size	DNA	CDR3
NA	TRBV14	TRBJ2-7	NA	TGTGCCAGCAGCCCCCTAACAGGGTTTTACGAGCAGTACTTC	CASSPLTGFYEQYF
NA	TRBV28	TRBJ1-1	NA	TGTGCCAGCAGTGACCGGAAAGCGGAAGCTTTCTTT	CASSDRKAEAFF
NA	TRBV25-1	TRBJ2-5	NA	TGTGCCAGCAGCCGAAGCCTCGGGGCAGGGGATGAGACCCAGTACTTC	CASSRSLGAGDETQYF
TRBD1	TRBV4-3	TRBJ2-7	NA	TGCGCCAGCAGCCAAAGGATTGGGACAGGGGGCTACGAGCAGTACTTC	CASSQRIGTGGYEQYF
TRBD2	TRBV4-2	TRBJ2-7	NA	TGTGCCAGCAGCACAGGACTAGCGGGAAGTTTGGCCTACGAGCAGTACTTC	CASSTGLAGSLAYEQYF
TRBD1	TRBV4-2	TRBJ1-2	NA	TGTGCCAGCAGCCCGAGCGGGACAGGGGGCGCGAACTATGGCTACACCTTC	CASSPSGTGGANYGYTF
TRBD2	TRBV9	TRBJ2-7	NA	TGTGCCAGCAGCGTAGGGGGGACTAGCGGGTCAGGCGAGCAGTACTTC	CASSVGGTSGSGEQYF
TRBD2	TRBV7-2	TRBJ2-5	NA	TGTGCCAGCAGCCGGCGGGGGAGGCAAGAGACCCAGTACTTC	CASSRRGRQETQYF
TRBD1	TRBV23-1	TRBJ1-3	NA	TGCGCCAGCAGTCAATCAACCTTACAGGGGGCTGGAAACACCATATATTTT	CASSQSTLQGAGNTIYF
NA	TRBV4-1	TRBJ2-2	NA	TGCGCCAGCAGCCCCCTTGGAGGGTACACCGGGGAGCTGTTTTTT	CASSPLGGYTGELFF
TRBD1	TRBV6-4	TRBJ2-7	NA	TGTGCCAGCGCCAAGGACAGGGGCTACGAGCAGTACTTC	CASAKDRGYEQYF
TRBD2	TRBV4-3	TRBJ2-3	NA	TGCGCCAGCAGCCCGAGTGGCAGCGGGAGAGATACGCAGTATTTT	CASSPSGSGRDTQYF
NA	TRBV28	TRBJ2-7	NA	TGTGCATGCCAGGGTGCTAGCTACGAGCAGTACTTC	CACQGASYEQYF
TRBD2	TRBV19	TRBJ2-5	NA	TGTGCCAGTAGTACGCTAGCGGGAACCCAAGAGACCCAGTACTTC	CASSTLAGTQETQYF
NA	TRBV7-6	TRBJ1-1	NA	TGTGCCAGCAGCTTAGCTCCAGGACTCGGCACTGAAGCTTTCTTT	CASSLAPGLGTEAFF
NA	TRBV5-4	TRBJ1-3	NA	TGTGCCAGCAGCCTGGGGGGCCCCTCTTATGGAAACACCATATATTTT	CASSLGGPSYGNTIYF
TRBD1	TRBV5-4	TRBJ2-1	once	TGTGCCAGCAGCTCCCCGGGACAGGGGAATGAGCAGTTCTTC	CASSSPGQGNEQFF
NA	TRBV28	TRBJ1-1	NA	TGTGCCAGCAGTACGAGGCAATCCAACACTGAAGCTTTCTTT	CASSTRQSNTEAFF
TRBD1	TRBV18	TRBJ1-5	once	TGTGCCAGCTCCCCCGGACAGGCTAATCAGCCCCAGCATTTT	CASSPGQANQPQHF
NA	TRBV6-2/TRBV6-3	TRBJ1-2	NA	TGTGCCAGCAGTTCCGCGACCCTAGAGAGCTATGGCTACACCTTC	CASSSATLESYGYTF
TRBD1	TRBV27	TRBJ1-5	NA	TGTGCCAGCAGTTTAGGAGGGGGCGGGCAGCCCCAGCATTTT	CASSLGGGGQPQHF
TRBD1	TRBV2	TRBJ2-7	NA	TGTGCCAGCAGTGAAGTTTGGACAGGTCTCTACGAGCAGTACTTC	CASSEVWTGLYEQYF
NA	TRBV7-3	TRBJ2-5	NA	TGTGCCAGCAGTTCCGGGGAGACCCAGTACTTC	CASSSGETQYF
NA	TRBV7-8	TRBJ1-6	once	TGTGCCAGCAGCTCCCGCGGGGGCAATTCACCCCTCCACTTT	CASSSRGGNSPLHF
NA	TRBV2	TRBJ1-3	NA	TGTGCCCTCAAGACTAACTCTGGAAACACCATATATTTT	CALKTNSGNTIYF
NA	TRBV24-1	TRBJ2-5	NA	TGTGCCACCAGTGGCAAACAGGGAACCCAGTACTTC	CATSGKQGTQYF
NA	TRBV5-1	TRBJ1-3	NA	TGCGCCAGCAGGACTGGCTCGATCCAAACCAACTCTGGAAACACCATATATTTT	CASRTGSIQTNSGNTIYF
NA	TRBV7-9	TRBJ1-1	NA	TGTGCCAGCAGCTTCAATACAGGTACCTTTATGAACACTGAAGCTTTCTTT	CASSFNTGTFMNTEAFF
TRBD2	TRBV6-2/TRBV6-3	TRBJ2-3	NA	TGTGCCAGCAGTTACCTAGCGGGGGCCCCCACAGATACGCAGTATTTT	CASSYLAGAPTDTQYF
NA	TRBV7-2	TRBJ2-3	NA	TGTGCCAGCAGCCCGGGTGTCCGCACAGATACGCAGTATTTT	CASSPGVRTDTQYF
NA	TRBV7-2	TRBJ1-4	once	TGTGCCAGCAATCCTGGGCGGGGGGAACGGGAAAAACTGTTTTTT	CASNPGRGEREKLFF
NA	TRBV4-1	TRBJ1-2	NA	TGCGCCAGCAGCCAAGATGGGGGCCAGGCAGGCTACACCTTC	CASSQDGGQAGYTF
TRBD1	TRBV5-6	TRBJ1-3	NA	TGTGCCAGCTCCTACCGGGACAGGCGTAACTCTGGAAACACCATATATTTT	CASSYRDRRNSGNTIYF
TRBD1	TRBV2	TRBJ2-6	NA	TGTGCCAGCACTAGGGACAGATCTACCTCTGGGGCCAACGTCCTGACTTTC	CASTRDRSTSGANVLTF
NA	TRBV5-4	TRBJ1-2	NA	TGTGCCAGCAGCTTGGGAGGGTCCGTCGGCTATGGCTACACCTTC	CASSLGGSVGYGYTF
TRBD1	TRBV29-1	TRBJ2-3	NA	TGCAGCGTCGGACAGGGGGCCGAAGATACGCAGTATTTT	CSVGQGAEDTQYF
NA	TRBV12-3/TRBV12-4	TRBJ1-4	NA	TGTGCCAGCAGTCGTATCACAGGGAAACTGTTTTTT	CASSRITGKLFF
NA	TRBV6-1	TRBJ1-4	NA	TGTGCCAGCAGCCCCGGTCGCGAAAAACTGTTTTTT	CASSPGREKLFF
NA	TRBV30	TRBJ2-5	NA	TGTGCCTGGAGTGCCGCTCACCGAACAAGTACCCAGTACTTC	CAWSAAHRTSTQYF
NA	TRBV6-5	TRBJ1-1	NA	TGTGCCAGCACCTTATCGGGGGGGTGGAGTTCTGAAGCTTTCTTT	CASTLSGGWSSEAFF
TRBD1	TRBV11-2	TRBJ2-2	NA	TGTGCCAGCAGCAAACAGGGGGCATACACCGGGGAGCTGTTTTTT	CASSKQGAYTGELFF
TRBD1	TRBV27	TRBJ1-6	NA	TGTGCCAGCAGTTTATCGGACAGGGCTAATTCACCCCTCCACTTT	CASSLSDRANSPLHF
TRBD2	TRBV5-1	TRBJ2-5	once	TGCGCCAGCACCCCGGGACTAGGGGGAGAGACCCAGTACTTC	CASTPGLGGETQYF
TRBD1	TRBV29-1	TRBJ2-6	NA	TGCAGCGTTACTCCGGGGACAGGATCTTCTGGGGCCAACGTCCTGACTTTC	CSVTPGTGSSGANVLTF
NA	TRBV12-3/TRBV12-4	TRBJ2-1	NA	TGTGCCAGCAGTACTAGTGACTACAATGAGCAGTTCTTC	CASSTSDYNEQFF
NA	TRBV7-3	TRBJ2-2	NA	TGTGCCAGCAGCCCCCCCGGCTCGCAGGGGACCGGGGAGCTGTTTTTT	CASSPPGSQGTGELFF
NA	TRBV2	TRBJ1-6	NA	TGTGCCAGCAAAGTTAACGACCAGGGTAATTCACCCCTCCACTTT	CASKVNDQGNSPLHF
NA	TRBV25-1	TRBJ1-1	NA	TGTGCCAGCAGTGCTCTGAGTGGGCGCACTGAAGCTTTCTTT	CASSALSGRTEAFF
TRBD1	TRBV28	TRBJ1-6	NA	TGTGCCAGCCAGGGGGACAGCTCCTATAATTCACCCCTCCACTTT	CASQGDSSYNSPLHF
TRBD1	TRBV15	TRBJ2-4	NA	TGTGCCACTGCTCCGGGACAGAGGAACATTCAGTACTTC	CATAPGQRNIQYF
NA	TRBV6-5	TRBJ2-3	once	TGTGCCAGCAGGAAGGAGGTTGGCACAGATACGCAGTATTTT	CASRKEVGTDTQYF
NA	TRBV6-6	TRBJ1-3	NA	TGTGCCAGCAGTTACGGGGAGGTAAACACCATATATTTT	CASSYGEVNTIYF
TRBD1	TRBV6-5	TRBJ1-6	NA	TGTGCCAGCACCAGGGGGGCCCTTGGGTCACCCCTCCACTTT	CASTRGALGSPLHF
NA	TRBV24-1	TRBJ2-3	NA	TGTGCCACCAGTGATAACTCGCGGGCCACAGATACGCAGTATTTT	CATSDNSRATDTQYF
NA	TRBV19	TRBJ2-3	NA	TGTGCCAGTAGTCCGGGACTCCCAGATACGCAGTATTTT	CASSPGLPDTQYF